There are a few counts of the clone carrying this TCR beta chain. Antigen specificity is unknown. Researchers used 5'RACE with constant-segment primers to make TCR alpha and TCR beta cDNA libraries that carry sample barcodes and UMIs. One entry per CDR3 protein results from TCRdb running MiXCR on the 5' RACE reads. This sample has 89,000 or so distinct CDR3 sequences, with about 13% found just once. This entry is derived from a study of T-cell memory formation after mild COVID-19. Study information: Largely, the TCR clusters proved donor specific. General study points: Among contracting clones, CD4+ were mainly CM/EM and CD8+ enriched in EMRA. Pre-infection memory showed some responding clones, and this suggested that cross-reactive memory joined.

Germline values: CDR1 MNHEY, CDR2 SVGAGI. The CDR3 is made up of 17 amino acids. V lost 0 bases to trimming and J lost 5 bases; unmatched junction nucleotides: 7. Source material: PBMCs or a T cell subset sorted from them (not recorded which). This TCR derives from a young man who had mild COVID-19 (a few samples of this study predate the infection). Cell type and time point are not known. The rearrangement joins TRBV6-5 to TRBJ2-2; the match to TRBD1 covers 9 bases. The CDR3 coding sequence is TGTGCCAGCAGTTACTCCCCGGACAGGGGAGGGACCGGGGAGCTGTTTTTT. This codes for CASSYSPDRGGTGELFF.